These 4 T cell receptor beta chains originate from one sample sequenced in a study of shared clonotypes between healthy human individuals. TCRdb's copy holds only in-frame clones and misses some; the assay was immunoSEQ multiplex PCR. The data hold nearly 500,000 clones, with about 82% observed a single time. What was sequenced was PBMCs. Receptors originate from a woman aged 40 to 50 in good health. Some clones in this sample may be carry-over from other donors' samples.

The CDR3 nucleotides read TGTGCCAGCAGTTGGGACAGGGATAGCTATGGCTACACCTTC. Translated: CASSWDRDSYGYTF. The chain links TRBV2 to TRBJ1-2; 9 bases fit TRBD1. The CDR3 totals 14 residues. Trimming removed 5 bases from V and 4 bases from J; junction bases left unmatched: 5. Per germline, CDR1 SNHLY and CDR2 FYNNEI.

This clone has only a few counts. This sequence joins TRBV11-2 and TRBJ1-2; 10 bases agree with TRBD1. The ends lost 2 bases at V and 4 bases at J; junction bases unmatched: 7. The germline CDR1 and CDR2 sequences are SGHAT and FQNNGV. There are 16 residues in the CDR3. The CDR3 spells CASSLTPDRGAYGYTF. The CDR3 bases are TGTGCCAGCAGCTTAACCCCGGACAGGGGGGCCTATGGCTACACCTTC.

The rearrangement links TRBV2 to TRBJ2-5; TRBD2 aligns across 8 bases. Germline CDR1 is SNHLY and CDR2 is FYNNEI. This CDR3 has 17 residues. After removal of 8 bases from V and 1 base from J, the junction contained 15 bases not matched to a gene. CDR3 sequence: CASRGLAGIPTQETQYF. The CDR3 DNA reads as TGTGCCAGCCGGGGTCTAGCGGGCATACCCACCCAAGAGACCCAGTACTTC.

The chain uses TRBV25-1 and TRBJ1-5; D unresolved. Trimming removed 5 bases from V and 0 bases from J, with 8 bases in between. The germline CDR1 and CDR2 sequences are MGHDK and SYGVNS. The CDR3 consists of 14 residues. Here the CDR3 DNA reads TGTGCCAGCAGTTCCGTCCATAGCAATCAGCCCCAGCATTTT. Its translation: CASSSVHSNQPQHF.